These 20 T cell receptor beta chains came from one sample sequenced in a study of blood T cells in healthy people across ages. Next came a second PCR, run for roughly 6 to 11 cycles, which used a sample-barcoded 5' primer along with a J-beta primer mix. TCRdb re-analysed the 5' RACE reads in MiXCR, keeping a single row per CDR3 protein. The profile shows about 830,000 distinct CDR3 sequences, roughly 60% of them singletons. The specimen was blood. These receptors all come from a man aged 25 to 40 in good health.

This chain uses TRBV20-1 with TRBJ1-2; D is possibly TRBD1 (6 bases). This CDR3 is 14 amino acids long. Germline V gene lookup returns CDR1 DFQATT and CDR2 SNEGSKA (reference sequence). Deletions cut 5 bases from V and 6 bases from J, with 19 bases between. CDR3 bases: TGCAGTGCTTTAGGGACCCAACAGGGAAATGGCTACACCTTC. Its protein product is CSALGTQQGNGYTF.

Only one count was recorded for this clonotype. The CDR3 DNA reads as TGCGCCAGCAGCCCTCTAGAGAGCTCCTACAATGAGCAGTTCTTC. It specifies CASSPLESSYNEQFF. The rearrangement joins TRBV5-1 to TRBJ2-1; D is unclear. Germline assignment: CDR1 SGHRS and CDR2 YFSETQ. Between the trimmed V and J ends, which lost 4 bases and 0 bases, there was a span of 11 bases. This CDR3 is built from 15 residues.

This clonotype was detected once. The chain links TRBV9 to TRBJ2-3; maybe TRBD1 (7 bases). This CDR3 has 12 residues. The germline CDR1 and CDR2 sequences are SGDLS and YYNGEE. V dropped 7 bases and J dropped 4 bases, with 10 bases sitting between them. CDR3 coding DNA: TGTGCCAGCGGAGGGGGCGCAGATACGCAGTATTTT. Translated, it gives CASGGGADTQYF.

The chain employs TRBV27 and TRBJ2-7; D gene ambiguous. The V and J ends lost 6 bases and 5 bases respectively, with 11 bases between them. The germline V gene encodes CDR1 MNHEY and CDR2 SMNVEV (reference sequence). CDR3 length: 12 amino acids. CDR3 region: CASSSKAHEQYF. The CDR3 DNA reads as TGTGCCAGCAGCTCAAAGGCCCACGAGCAGTACTTC.

This rearrangement joins TRBV12-3 or TRBV12-4 to TRBJ1-5; possibly TRBD1 for D (6 bases). The CDR3 extends over 13 amino acids. V was trimmed by 6 bases and J by 3 bases, leaving 9 bases between them. The CDR3 is CASSPGHNQPQHF. The CDR3, as DNA: TGTGCCAGCAGCCCGGGACACAATCAGCCCCAGCATTTT.

This clonotype was observed a few times. The chain carries TRBV9 and TRBJ2-1; possible D gene TRBD1, 6 bases. Looked up from germline, CDR1 is SGDLS and CDR2 is YYNGEE. This CDR3 spans 16 amino acids. Deletions cut 0 bases from V and 3 bases from J, with 13 bases between. Here the CDR3 reads CASSVAGGGFYNEQFF. CDR3 sequence (DNA): TGTGCCAGCAGCGTAGCGGGTGGGGGCTTCTACAATGAGCAGTTCTTC.

As regards this clonotype: The junction does not match germline at one end; this may be a read error. The rearrangement links TRBV20-1 to TRBJ2-3, with TRBD2 identical over 11 bases. The CDR3 spans 14 residues. In germline, CDR1 is DFQATT, CDR2 SNEGSKA (reference sequence). CDR3 DNA: TGCAGTGCTGCGACTAGCGGGATAACAGGTACGCAGTATTTT. Translated, it gives CSAATSGITGTQYF.

The chain carries TRBV27 and TRBJ2-1; 12 positions agree with TRBD2. The CDR3 length is 14 residues. Germline V lookup: CDR1 MNHEY, CDR2 SMNVEV (reference sequence). V was clipped by 5 bases and J by 8 bases; unmatched bases: 4. The CDR3 DNA is TGTGCCAGCAGTCCTAGCGGGAGGGGAGATGAGCAGTTCTTC. Translating gives CASSPSGRGDEQFF.

This clonotype was seen repeatedly, ten times or more. V gene TRBV7-9 combines with J gene TRBJ2-5; 10 bases align to TRBD1. V trimming: 5 bases; J trimming: 5 bases; junction bases outside the gene matches: 2. Germline CDR1 SEHNR, CDR2 FQNEAQ (reference sequence). The CDR3 spans 13 residues. The CDR3 spells CASSPDRGETQYF. The CDR3 nucleotides read TGTGCCAGCAGCCCGGACAGGGGGGAGACCCAGTACTTC.

This chain uses TRBV20-1 with TRBJ2-4; D may match TRBD1 or TRBD2 (5 bases each). CDR1 is DFQATT and CDR2 is SNEGSKA in the germline V gene (reference sequence). The CDR3 is 15 residues long. Trimming removed 3 bases at V and 13 bases at J, with 25 bases between. This CDR3 is CSARRERQGMGEQYF. The CDR3 DNA sequence: TGCAGTGCTAGGAGGGAGAGGCAGGGAATGGGAGAGCAGTACTTC.

This clonotype has just one count. This rearrangement joins TRBV20-1 to TRBJ1-1; 8 bases map to TRBD1. The CDR3 extends over 12 amino acids. Germline V gene data show CDR1 as DFQATT and CDR2 as SNEGSKA (reference sequence). After removal of 7 bases from V and 7 bases from J, the junction contained 8 bases not matched to a gene. The CDR3 region is CSVEQGAYEAFF. The DNA of the CDR3 is TGCAGTGTAGAGCAGGGGGCCTATGAAGCTTTCTTT.

This clonotype showed up just a few times. The CDR3: CASSWTGYGYTF. The CDR3 DNA sequence: TGTGCCAGCAGTTGGACCGGCTATGGCTACACCTTC. This rearrangement joins TRBV7-9 to TRBJ1-2; D is uncertain. Deletions cut 6 bases from V and 4 bases from J, with 9 bases between. CDR3 size: 12 residues. The germline V gene has CDR1 SEHNR and CDR2 FQNEAQ (reference sequence).

The chain employs TRBV20-1 and TRBJ2-1; 10 bases are shared with TRBD2. After removal of 1 base from V and 5 bases from J, the junction contained 2 bases not matched to a gene. From germline, CDR1 is DFQATT and CDR2 SNEGSKA (reference sequence). CDR3 length: 14 residues. For the CDR3, the DNA is TGCAGTGCTAGAGTTAGCGGGAGGAACAATGAGCAGTTCTTC. Translation gives CSARVSGRNNEQFF.

The CDR3: CASSYSLGNTDTQYF. Here the CDR3 DNA reads TGTGCCAGCAGTTACTCGTTGGGGAACACAGATACGCAGTATTTT. This chain joins TRBV6-5 and TRBJ2-3, with D uncertain. V was shortened by 0 bases and J by 2 bases, with 9 bases between the two germline ends. CDR3 length: 15 residues. CDR1 and CDR2 from the germline V gene are MNHEY and SVGAGI.

This rearrangement joins TRBV6-5 to TRBJ2-1; 9 bases align to TRBD1. This CDR3 has 15 residues. V trimming: 7 bases; J trimming: 4 bases; junction bases outside the gene matches: 8. Germline V CDR1 and CDR2: MNHEY, SVGAGI. CDR3 residues: CASTTFGTGYNEQFF. As DNA, the CDR3 is TGTGCCAGCACCACCTTTGGGACAGGGTACAATGAGCAGTTCTTC.

This clonotype was detected only a few times. CDR3 nucleotide sequence: TGTGCCAGCAGTCACTCGTCTTCTAGCACAGATACGCAGTATTTT. This gives the protein CASSHSSSSTDTQYF. This sequence joins TRBV12-3 or TRBV12-4 and TRBJ2-3; no clear D gene. The CDR3 has 15 amino acids. Trimming stripped 5 bases from V and 0 bases from J, with 12 bases between.

The V call is TRBV29-1, the J call TRBJ2-1, with no clear D. V was shortened by 4 bases and J by 4 bases, with 5 bases between the two germline ends. Germline V lookup: CDR1 SQVTM, CDR2 ANQGSEA. This CDR3 contains 11 residues. The CDR3 is CSVVIYNEQFF. The CDR3, as DNA: TGCAGCGTTGTGATTTACAATGAGCAGTTCTTC.

This clonotype came up a few times. The rearrangement links TRBV9 to TRBJ2-3, with D perhaps TRBD2 (6 bases). CDR3 length equals 15 residues. Trimming took 3 bases from V and 6 from J, leaving 17 bases between them. Germline V gene data show CDR1 as SGDLS and CDR2 as YYNGEE. CDR3 DNA: TGTGCCAGCAGCGAAGGGACTCCACTGTCGGATACGCAGTATTTT. Protein: CASSEGTPLSDTQYF. Drawing the rest from reference TRBV9 and TRBJ2-3, the complete variable domain is DSGVTQTPKHLITATGQRVTLRCSPRSGDLSVYWYQQSLDQGLQFLIQYYNGEERAKGNILERFSAQQFPDLHSELNLSSLELGDSALYFCASSEGTPLSDTQYFGPGTRLTVL.

The chain links TRBV6-5 to TRBJ2-3; D unclear. CDR1 and CDR2 (germline): MNHEY, SVGAGI. The V end was cut by 4 bases, the J end by 8 bases, with 7 bases between. The CDR3 has 11 residues. CDR3: CASSSEFTQYF. CDR3 nucleotides: TGTGCCAGCAGTTCCGAGTTTACGCAGTATTTT.

This clonotype was detected once. This rearrangement joins TRBV30 to TRBJ2-7, with TRBD2 identical over 7 bases. This CDR3 spans 13 amino acids. J was trimmed by 4 bases and V by 6 bases; bases with no gene match: 9. Germline V gives CDR1 GTSNPN, CDR2 SVGIG (reference sequence). This CDR3 is CACQGLVGYEQYF. The CDR3 bases are TGTGCCTGCCAAGGACTAGTTGGATACGAGCAGTACTTC.